The 9 T cell receptor beta chains presented below share a single source sample, sequenced in a study of OX40 agonist ivuxolimab in advanced cancers. The assay was immunoSEQ multiplex PCR, and TCRdb's table has in-frame clones only and misses some. The sample lists fewer than 90,000 clones; less than 90% were seen once. The material sequenced was CD4+ or CD8+ T cells sorted from blood, taken in a trial of the OX40 agonist ivuxolimab. These receptors all stem from an adult with an advanced solid tumor such as melanoma, head and neck, liver or kidney cancer.

The chain combines TRBV9 with TRBJ2-1, with 8 bases aligning to TRBD2. CDR3 length: 18 amino acids. After removal of 3 bases from V and 4 bases from J, the junction contained 15 bases not matched to a gene. The V gene's germline CDR1 is SGDLS and CDR2 YYNGEE. The CDR3 reads CASSAGWGGSGKYNEQFF. For the CDR3, the DNA is TGTGCCAGCAGCGCCGGTTGGGGGGGTAGCGGGAAATACAATGAGCAGTTCTTC.

This chain joins TRBV6-1 and TRBJ1-1; a weak D match, TRBD1 (5 bases). The CDR3 runs to 17 residues. Germline CDR1 MNHNS, CDR2 SASEGT. The V end lost 3 bases, the J end lost 0 bases, and 17 bases lay between the germline ends. The CDR3 here is CASSDHGRGNMNTEAFF. The CDR3 bases are TGTGCCAGCAGTGACCACGGTAGGGGAAATATGAACACTGAAGCTTTCTTT.

The chain has TRBV11-2 and TRBJ1-2; 12 bases fit TRBD1. Germline lookup yields CDR1 SGHAT and CDR2 FQNNGV. The ends lost 9 bases at V and 8 bases at J; junction bases unmatched: 4. The length of the CDR3 is 12 residues. CDR3 DNA sequence: TGTGCCAGTGGGGGGACAGGGGGCGGCTACACCTTC. Its protein product is CASGGTGGGYTF.

V gene TRBV4-3 combines with J gene TRBJ1-5, with 12 bases matching TRBD1. In germline, CDR1 is LGHNA, CDR2 YSLEER. The trim removed 3 bases at V and 4 bases at J, leaving 16 bases unmatched. This CDR3 region has 20 residues. The CDR3 is CASSHALPGTGGDRNQPQHF. CDR3 DNA: TGCGCCAGCAGCCATGCACTGCCAGGGACAGGGGGCGATCGAAATCAGCCCCAGCATTTT.

This clone was recorded a few times. The chain uses TRBV6-6 and TRBJ1-1; weak D call: TRBD1 (5 bases). Germline V gene data show CDR1 as MNHNY and CDR2 as SVGAGI (reference sequence). The ends were cut back, 5 bases at V and 3 bases at J, with 7 bases in the middle. The CDR3 sequence is 12 residues long. The CDR3 loop reads CASSDSYTEAFF. The CDR3 nucleotides read TGTGCCAGCAGTGACAGTTACACTGAAGCTTTCTTT.

The rearrangement links TRBV11-2 to TRBJ1-2; D is undetermined. This CDR3 has 15 residues. Germline CDR1 and CDR2: SGHAT and FQNNGV. V shed 3 bases and J shed 0 bases, with 11 bases lying between them. The CDR3 here is CASSFKISPNYGYTF. In nucleotides, the CDR3 is TGTGCCAGCAGCTTTAAGATCAGCCCTAACTATGGCTACACCTTC.

This clone was seen a single time. This chain's CDR3 is CASSEYIPGQGGYTF. DNA for the CDR3: TGTGCCAGCAGTGAATATATTCCGGGTCAGGGTGGCTACACCTTC. V gene TRBV25-1 combines with J gene TRBJ1-2; D may be TRBD1 (5 bases). From germline, CDR1 is MGHDK and CDR2 SYGVNS. This CDR3 has 15 amino acids. Trimming shortened V by 0 bases and J by 7 bases, and 15 bases separated the two germline ends.

This chain joins TRBV5-1 and TRBJ2-1, with D perhaps being TRBD1 or TRBD2 (5 bases each). Trimming took 4 bases from V and 4 from J, leaving 15 bases between them. The CDR3 extends over 15 amino acids. Germline V lookup: CDR1 SGHRS, CDR2 YFSETQ. The CDR3 bases are TGCGCCAGCAGCCTCCCCGCCGGGACGTACAATGAGCAGTTCTTC. It specifies CASSLPAGTYNEQFF.

The chain carries TRBV30 and TRBJ2-1, with D possibly being TRBD2 (5 bases). The CDR3 sequence is 13 residues long. Trimming cost V 4 bases and J 2 bases, with 9 bases left between them. Per the germline V gene, CDR1 is GTSNPN and CDR2 is SVGIG (reference sequence). CDR3 loop: CAWTGNPYNEQFF. The CDR3, as DNA: TGTGCCTGGACGGGGAACCCCTACAATGAGCAGTTCTTC.